What follows is one TCR beta chain and its context. Antigen unknown. Sequencing used immunoSEQ multiplex PCR; TCRdb keeps in-frame clones, though not all of them. The sample holds roughly 250,000 clones, approximately 95% seen once. These data originate in a study of T cell responses to AZD1222 COVID-19 vaccine. Germline loops: CDR1 MNHEY, CDR2 SMNVEV (reference sequence). The CDR3 consists of 14 residues. Trimming shortened V by 6 bases and J by 3 bases, and 14 bases separated the two germline ends. General observations from the study: Baseline seropositives among AZD1222 recipients totaled only 5 to 7. White British donors predominated, females outnumbered males, and clonal diversity was possibly underestimated.

This chain connects TRBV27 to TRBJ1-1; D remains unclear. This sequence was found in an adult in good health. This material consisted of peripheral blood, taken on day 0 of AZD1222 vaccination. CDR3 region: CASSPHRADTEAFF. CDR3 nucleotide sequence: TGTGCCAGCAGCCCCCACCGGGCCGACACTGAAGCTTTCTTT.